Below, 20 T cell receptor beta chains from the same sample are listed, as sequenced in a study of metastatic and nonmetastatic thyroid tumors. Until they underwent thyroid surgery, no patient had received any treatment. TCRdb re-clonotyped the PCR reads through MiXCR. The sample carries several thousand clones, 32% recorded once. The sequenced material came from tumor tissue. Every receptor here comes from a female donor with papillary thyroid cancer or a benign thyroid nodule (not recorded which). Some clones in this sample may be carry-over from other donors' samples.

The CDR3 nucleotides read TGCGCCAGCAGCTTGAGGACTAGCGGGGACACCGGGGAGCTGTTTTTT. Protein product: CASSLRTSGDTGELFF. The chain couples TRBV5-1 to TRBJ2-2; TRBD2 aligns across 12 bases. CDR3 size: 16 residues. With 1 base clipped from V and 3 bases from J, the junction kept 1 base outside the gene matches. CDR1 and CDR2 (germline): SGHRS, YFSETQ. Based on the CDR3 plus reference TRBV5-1 and TRBJ2-2, the full variable domain is KAGVTQTPRYLIKTRGQQVTLSCSPISGHRSVSWYQQTPGQGLQFLFEYFSETQRNKGNFPGRFSGRQFSNSRSEMNVSTLELGDSALYLCASSLRTSGDTGELFFGEGSRLTVL.

The V and J genes are TRBV13 and TRBJ2-5; a weak D match, TRBD2 (6 bases). CDR3 length: 13 amino acids. V shed 7 bases and J shed 1 base, with 10 bases lying between them. CDR1 and CDR2 (germline): PRHDT, FYEKMQ (reference sequence). DNA of the CDR3: TGTGCCAGCAAGCGGGCGTTCCAAGAGACCCAGTACTTC. As protein: CASKRAFQETQYF.

This clone was seen just once. V usage is TRBV5-1 and J usage is TRBJ1-2, with D possibly matching TRBD1 (6 bases). Germline lookup yields CDR1 SGHRS and CDR2 YFSETQ. The CDR3 is 15 amino acids. The V end lost 0 bases, the J end lost 7 bases, and 16 bases lay between the germline ends. The CDR3 protein is CASSLEITGQGGYTF. The CDR3 DNA sequence: TGCGCCAGCAGCTTGGAGATTACAGGGCAGGGTGGCTACACCTTC.

In its sample, this clone was seen many times. V is TRBV20-1 and J is TRBJ2-4; the D call may be TRBD1 or TRBD2 (5 bases each). V was shortened by 1 base and J by 10 bases, with 11 bases between the two germline ends. Germline CDR1 DFQATT, CDR2 SNEGSKA (reference sequence). The CDR3 is made up of 12 amino acids. CDR3 sequence reads: CSARVGVEIQYF. The DNA for the CDR3 is TGCAGTGCTAGAGTGGGGGTCGAGATTCAGTACTTC.

This clone was picked up many times. The CDR3, as DNA: TGTGCCAGCAGCTCCGGAACGGCTGAAGAGACCCAGTACTTC. It specifies CASSSGTAEETQYF. This sequence joins TRBV5-5 and TRBJ2-5, with D hard to call. The V gene's germline CDR1 is SGHKS and CDR2 YYEKEE (reference sequence). CDR3 size: 14 residues. V lost 3 bases, J lost 3 bases, and 12 bases lay in between.

This chain joins TRBV30 and TRBJ1-5, with 8 bases that match TRBD1. The germline V gene encodes CDR1 GTSNPN and CDR2 SVGIG (reference sequence). The CDR3 contains 14 residues. Unmatched junction bases numbered 5, after V lost 5 bases and J lost 2 bases. Here the CDR3 reads CAWGPGQGNQPQHF. The CDR3 DNA reads as TGTGCCTGGGGCCCGGGACAGGGCAATCAGCCCCAGCATTTT.

This clone is labeled as medium-sized. The chain recombines TRBV11-2 with TRBJ2-1; 11 bases fit TRBD2. The V and J ends lost 5 bases and 5 bases, in that order; junction bases with no gene match: 5. Germline CDR1 reads SGHAT; CDR2 reads FQNNGV. This CDR3 comprises 15 residues. CDR3 nucleotides: TGTGCCAGCAGCCTAGCGGGGGGCTTTAACAATGAGCAGTTCTTC. Protein sequence: CASSLAGGFNNEQFF. The complete variable domain, with remaining parts taken from reference TRBV11-2 and TRBJ2-1, reads EAGVAQSPRYKIIEKRQSVAFWCNPISGHATLYWYQQILGQGPKLLIQFQNNGVVDDSQLPKDRFSAERLKGVDSTLKIQPAKLEDSAVYLCASSLAGGFNNEQFFGPGTRLTVL.

The chain joins TRBV20-1 to TRBJ2-1, with 7 bases that match TRBD1. This CDR3 comprises 15 residues. Per germline, CDR1 DFQATT and CDR2 SNEGSKA (reference sequence). With 0 bases clipped from V and 9 bases from J, the junction kept 11 bases outside the gene matches. The CDR3 is CSARDLGTDFGEQFF. In DNA form, the CDR3 reads TGCAGTGCTAGAGATCTTGGGACAGATTTCGGTGAGCAGTTCTTC.

This clone rates as medium-sized (0.01 to 0.1%). V and J are TRBV28 and TRBJ2-7; possibly TRBD1 for D (6 bases). Trimming shortened V by 4 bases and J by 3 bases, and 13 bases separated the two germline ends. The CDR3 loop spans 14 amino acids. In germline, CDR1 is MDHEN, CDR2 SYDVKM. The CDR3 loop reads CASSYREVGYEQYF. Written as DNA, the CDR3 is TGTGCCAGCAGTTACAGGGAAGTCGGCTACGAGCAGTACTTC.

This clone is labeled as medium-sized (0.01 to 0.1%). The CDR3 bases are TGCGCCAGCAGCCAATGGGCGGGCCCCACAGATACGCAGTATTTT. This sequence encodes CASSQWAGPTDTQYF. The chain has TRBV4-1 and TRBJ2-3; D may be TRBD2 (5 bases). There are 15 residues in the CDR3. V shed 2 bases and J shed 2 bases, with 11 bases lying between them. CDR1 MGHRA and CDR2 YSYEKL come from the germline V gene.

This clone occurred once. The J gene is TRBJ1-1, the V gene TRBV20-1, with D uncertain. CDR3 size: 13 residues. CDR1 and CDR2 (germline): DFQATT, SNEGSKA (reference sequence). Trimming cost V 6 bases and J 1 base, with 12 bases left between them. The CDR3: CSAYDKWNTEAFF. Written as DNA, the CDR3 is TGCAGTGCCTACGACAAGTGGAACACTGAAGCTTTCTTT.

Many counts were recorded for this clone. The chain couples TRBV7-9 to TRBJ1-1; 8 bases are a match to TRBD1. The CDR3 has 14 amino acids. CDR1 is SEHNR and CDR2 is FQNEAQ in the germline V gene (reference sequence). J was trimmed by 4 bases and V by 2 bases; bases with no gene match: 3. The CDR3 DNA follows: TGTGCCAGCAGCTTACAGGGGGCGGGCACTGAAGCTTTCTTT. It codes for CASSLQGAGTEAFF. Drawing the rest from reference TRBV7-9 and TRBJ1-1, the complete variable domain is DTGVSQNPRHKITKRGQNVTFRCDPISEHNRLYWYRQTLGQGPEFLTYFQNEAQLEKSRLLSDRFSAERPKGSFSTLEIQRTEQGDSAMYLCASSLQGAGTEAFFGQGTRLTVV.

By share of the sample, this clone is medium-sized. The genes are TRBV2 and TRBJ2-5; the D is unclear. The CDR3 consists of 13 residues. Germline V CDR1 and CDR2: SNHLY, FYNNEI. Deletions cut 4 bases from V and 4 bases from J, with 10 bases between. The CDR3 loop is CASSVESRETQYF. The CDR3 DNA follows: TGTGCCAGCAGTGTGGAGTCCCGAGAGACCCAGTACTTC.

This clone was detected a few times. The rearrangement links TRBV6-1 to TRBJ2-2; the D is unclear. V was pared by 6 bases and J by 1 base, with 6 bases between. This CDR3 comprises 13 residues. In germline, CDR1 is MNHNS, CDR2 SASEGT. The CDR3 spells CASREQNTGELFF. Written as DNA, the CDR3 is TGTGCCAGCAGAGAACAGAACACCGGGGAGCTGTTTTTT.

By share of the sample, this clone is medium-sized. CDR3 nucleotides: TGTGCCAGCAGTGATTACAGGGTGGAGACCCAGTACTTC. Its protein is CASSDYRVETQYF. The gene calls are TRBV6-1 and TRBJ2-5; perhaps TRBD1 as D (6 bases). Germline CDR1 reads MNHNS; CDR2 reads SASEGT. This CDR3 has 13 residues. Trimming stripped 3 bases from V and 5 bases from J, with 10 bases between.

Within the sample, this clone is large. The chain combines TRBV6-1 with TRBJ1-2; TRBD1 might be the D (5 bases). Germline-derived CDR1 and CDR2 are MNHNS and SASEGT. This CDR3 comprises 14 residues. V gave up 8 bases and J gave up 6 bases, with 19 bases separating them. The CDR3 here is CASLRGGGIDGYTF. CDR3 in DNA: TGTGCCAGCCTGCGGGGGGGAGGGATTGATGGCTACACCTTC.

This chain connects TRBV15 to TRBJ1-5; 7 bases agree with TRBD1. The CDR3 length is 15 residues. Germline V lookup: CDR1 LNHNV, CDR2 YYDKDF (reference sequence). The junction had 6 bases not matched to a gene; V was cut back by 7 bases and J by 0 bases. The CDR3 spells CATIADRFSNQPQHF. The CDR3 region has the DNA TGTGCCACCATCGCGGACAGGTTTAGCAATCAGCCCCAGCATTTT. Combining the CDR3 with reference TRBV15 and TRBJ1-5 gives the whole variable domain DAMVIQNPRYQVTQFGKPVTLSCSQTLNHNVMYWYQQKSSQAPKLLFHYYDKDFNNEADTPDNFQSRRPNTSFCFLDIRSPGLGDTAMYLCATIADRFSNQPQHFGDGTRLSIL.

In its sample, this clone was seen a few times. J is TRBJ2-7 and V is TRBV28; perhaps TRBD1 as D (5 bases). Germline assignment: CDR1 MDHEN and CDR2 SYDVKM. There are 14 residues in the CDR3. V lost 5 bases, J lost 0 bases, and 11 bases lay in between. The CDR3 loop is CASSLDSVSYEQYF. CDR3 in DNA: TGTGCCAGCAGTCTCGACAGTGTCTCCTACGAGCAGTACTTC.

Judged by abundance, this clone is medium-sized. The chain carries TRBV27 and TRBJ2-5; D is perhaps TRBD2 (5 bases). The CDR3 is made up of 11 amino acids. The germline V gene encodes CDR1 MNHEY and CDR2 SMNVEV (reference sequence). V gave up 8 bases and J gave up 4 bases, with 8 bases separating them. CDR3 sequence: CASAGGETQYF. The CDR3 nucleotides are TGTGCCAGCGCTGGAGGAGAGACCCAGTACTTC.

This clone was seen more than once but under ten times. The chain recombines TRBV10-3 with TRBJ2-1; the match to TRBD2 covers 8 bases. Per germline, CDR1 ENHRY and CDR2 SYGVKD. Germline trimming cut 8 bases from V and 4 bases from J; bases unmatched to any gene: 7. This CDR3 region has 14 residues. CDR3 bases: TGTGCCATCCGGCTAGCGGGCGAATACAATGAGCAGTTCTTC. Amino acids: CAIRLAGEYNEQFF.